This TCR beta chain was recorded in a study of blood T cells in healthy people across ages. Study findings and constraints: Across the age range, TCR beta diversity per million T cells fell in a roughly linear way. Whereas aged donors had fewer naive CD4+ cells, long-lived donors had more of them and higher diversity.

Alongside a J-beta primer mix, a sample-barcoded 5' primer served in a second PCR lasting roughly 6 to 12 cycles. Every cDNA was tagged by a template-switch adaptor with 12 random nucleotides. A single record per CDR3 protein comes from TCRdb applying MiXCR to the 5' RACE reads. The table has about 800,000 distinct CDR3 sequences, over 45% seen once. On this clonotype: Its target is unknown.

Sequenced sample: blood. This clonotype was sampled from a man aged 25 to 45 in good health.

The CDR3 is CASSGENKNIQYF. The CDR3, as DNA: TGTGCCAGCAGCGGGGAAAACAAAAACATTCAGTACTTC. The chain couples TRBV2 to TRBJ2-4, with a tentative D call TRBD2 (5 bases). The CDR3 runs 13 residues. Germline lookup yields CDR1 SNHLY and CDR2 FYNNEI. V was shortened by 6 bases and J by 3 bases, with 9 bases between the two germline ends.